This TCR beta chain was recorded in a study of Tregs in tolerant kidney transplant recipients. Profiled with immunoSEQ multiplex PCR; TCRdb holds only in-frame clones, not every one. Among 60,000 or so clones listed, about 83% were seen once. CDR1 is SGDLS, CDR2 YYNGEE, per germline. V shed 4 bases, J shed 5 bases, and the junction held 11 bases outside the gene matches. The CDR3 has 15 amino acids. Sample: CD4+ T cells from blood. The chain employs TRBV9 and TRBJ2-5, with 7 bases aligning to TRBD2. The clonotype was recovered from a human donor in good health. The CDR3 is CASSSERGRGETQYF. The CDR3 DNA follows: TGTGCCAGCAGCTCCGAGCGGGGCCGGGGGGAGACCCAGTACTTC.